Each of the 15 T cell receptor beta chains below was sequenced from the same sample in a study of T cell repertoires in cytomegalovirus infection. TCRdb reprocessed the reads with MiXCR, giving one entry per CDR3 protein. The sample holds around 170,000 distinct CDR3 sequences; approximately 15% are singletons and the top ten take roughly 27%. The sequenced material came from PBMCs. These receptors were obtained from a human donor in good health (CMV status not recorded). Some clones in this sample may be carry-over from other donors' samples.

In its sample, this clonotype was seen a few times. V usage is TRBV18 and J usage is TRBJ2-2; 7 nucleotides agree with TRBD2. Looked up from germline, CDR1 is KGHSH and CDR2 is LQKENI. CDR3 size: 16 residues. V gave up 3 bases and J gave up 0 bases; unmatched junction bases: 4. In DNA, the CDR3 is TGTGCCAGCTCACCTCTAGCGGAGGCGAACACCGGGGAGCTGTTTTTT. This codes for CASSPLAEANTGELFF.

This clonotype was detected ten times or more. The chain has TRBV29-1 and TRBJ1-1, with D uncertain. Germline V CDR1 and CDR2: SQVTM, ANQGSEA. Trimming took 5 bases from V and 4 from J, leaving 14 bases between them. The CDR3 loop spans 13 amino acids. Written as DNA, the CDR3 is TGCAGCGTTCCGCTTGGCCTCGGCACTGAAGCTTTCTTT. Amino acids: CSVPLGLGTEAFF.

The chain is built from TRBV20-1 and TRBJ1-4; unclear D gene. Looked up from germline, CDR1 is DFQATT and CDR2 is SNEGSKA (reference sequence). This CDR3 contains 16 residues. The V end lost 1 base, the J end lost 0 bases, and 12 bases lay between the germline ends. The CDR3 here is CSARGERTATNEKLFF. The CDR3 bases are TGCAGTGCTAGAGGAGAACGGACGGCAACTAATGAAAAACTGTTTTTT.

This clonotype appeared a few times. CDR3 in amino acids: CATSDSPPLAYNEQFF. For the CDR3, the DNA is TGTGCCACCAGTGATTCTCCCCCCCTGGCCTACAATGAGCAGTTCTTC. The chain has TRBV24-1 and TRBJ2-1; D gene ambiguous. From germline, CDR1 is KGHDR and CDR2 SFDVKD. V was trimmed by 2 bases and J by 2 bases, leaving 12 bases between them. This CDR3 contains 16 residues.

The sample holds many counts of this clonotype. The gene calls are TRBV12-3 or TRBV12-4 and TRBJ2-7; D unresolved. Trimming took off 6 bases at V and 3 bases at J, with 15 bases between the two ends. The CDR3 has 14 residues. CDR3 bases: TGTGCCAGCAGCAGAGCCTCTGGCAACTACGAGCAGTACTTC. Translated, it gives CASSRASGNYEQYF.

The chain carries TRBV24-1 and TRBJ2-1; 8 bases align to TRBD1. The CDR3 consists of 14 residues. V lost 4 bases and J lost 7; bases outside the gene matches: 5. Germline V lookup: CDR1 KGHDR, CDR2 SFDVKD. CDR3 in amino acids: CATSEPDRANEQFF. The CDR3, as DNA: TGTGCCACCAGTGAGCCGGACAGGGCGAATGAGCAGTTCTTC.

A few counts support this clonotype. The chain has TRBV20-1 and TRBJ1-6; no clear D gene. Deletions cut 0 bases from V and 6 bases from J, with 9 bases between. The CDR3 is 14 amino acids. In germline, CDR1 is DFQATT, CDR2 SNEGSKA (reference sequence). CDR3 nucleotides: TGCAGTGCTAGAGATCGCGGCCTTAATTCACCCCTCCACTTT. Translation: CSARDRGLNSPLHF.

Details on this clonotype: This may come from a read error, since a much larger clone is one base off. The chain joins TRBV7-2 to TRBJ2-3; 10 bases are shared with TRBD2. This CDR3 spans 14 amino acids. CDR1 and CDR2 from the germline V gene are SGHTA and FQGNSA. V lost 5 bases, J lost 8 bases, and 7 bases stayed unmatched. CDR3 nucleotides: TGTGCCAGCAGCGATCTAGCGGGAGACGGTACGCAGTATTTT. Residues: CASSDLAGDGTQYF. Filled out from reference TRBV7-2 and TRBJ2-3, the complete variable domain reads GAGVSQSPSNKVTEKGKDVELRCDPISGHTALYWYRQSLGQGLEFLIYFQGNSAPDKSGLPSDRFSAERTGGSVSTLTIQRTQQEDSAVYLCASSDLAGDGTQYFGPGTRLTVL.

This chain links TRBV7-9 with TRBJ1-3; D remains unclear. Trimming removed 3 bases from V and 0 bases from J, with 12 bases in between. Looked up from germline, CDR1 is SEHNR and CDR2 is FQNEAQ (reference sequence). The CDR3 loop spans 16 amino acids. CDR3: CASSFGQLSSGNTIYF. CDR3 bases: TGTGCCAGCAGCTTTGGGCAGCTTTCCTCTGGAAACACCATATATTTT.

This clonotype was seen many times. The chain uses TRBV24-1 and TRBJ1-2; D not certain. The CDR3 has 16 residues. The germline V and J ends were trimmed by 5 bases and 7 bases, with 22 bases remaining between them. Per germline, CDR1 KGHDR and CDR2 SFDVKD. Written as DNA, the CDR3 is TGTGCCACCAGTGGGCCGCAGGACGGACTTTCTTCTGGCTACACCTTC. This sequence encodes CATSGPQDGLSSGYTF.

This chain connects TRBV7-9 to TRBJ1-1; D not resolved. Germline CDR1 SEHNR, CDR2 FQNEAQ (reference sequence). There are 13 residues in the CDR3. Trimming pared 5 bases from V and 1 base from J, leaving 8 bases between. The CDR3 nucleotides read TGTGCCAGCAGCCACACCCAGAACACTGAAGCTTTCTTT. This codes for CASSHTQNTEAFF.

The genes are TRBV9 and TRBJ2-5, with 11 bases fitting TRBD2. V was clipped by 2 bases and J by 1 base; unmatched bases: 4. This CDR3 region has 16 residues. Germline lookup yields CDR1 SGDLS and CDR2 YYNGEE. CDR3 residues: CASSVGTSGLQETQYF. The CDR3 bases are TGTGCCAGCAGCGTCGGGACTAGCGGACTCCAAGAGACCCAGTACTTC.

There are many counts of this clonotype. This chain links TRBV28 with TRBJ1-3; a weak D match, TRBD1 (5 bases). The CDR3 length is 14 residues. V was clipped by 7 bases and J by 0 bases, with 10 bases between them. Germline V CDR1 and CDR2: MDHEN, SYDVKM. CDR3 loop: CASIDRSSGNTIYF. The CDR3 DNA is TGTGCCAGCATTGACAGAAGCTCTGGAAACACCATATATTTT.

A remark on this clonotype: Because it lacks the conserved phenylalanine or tryptophan at the end, this CDR3 is likely a read error. V and J are TRBV19 and TRBJ1-5, with D possibly TRBD1 on 6 matching bases. CDR3 length: 14 residues. Germline assignment: CDR1 LNHDA and CDR2 SQIVND (reference sequence). V lost 8 bases and J 3 bases, leaving 14 bases between the germline ends. CDR3 nucleotides: TGTGCCAGTTTTGGTGGGGGGCTCAATCAGCCCCAGCATTGT. This gives the protein CASFGGGLNQPQHC.

The rearrangement uses TRBV5-5 and TRBJ2-7; 7 positions match TRBD1. Per the germline V gene, CDR1 is SGHKS and CDR2 is YYEKEE (reference sequence). V was clipped by 0 bases and J by 3 bases; unmatched bases: 6. The CDR3 is made up of 15 amino acids. The CDR3: CASSLVTGQFYEQYF. DNA of the CDR3: TGTGCCAGCAGCTTGGTGACAGGGCAGTTCTACGAGCAGTACTTC. Using reference TRBV5-5 and TRBJ2-7 for the parts outside the CDR3, the full variable domain is DAGVTQSPTHLIKTRGQQVTLRCSPISGHKSVSWYQQVLGQGPQFIFQYYEKEERGRGNFPDRFSARQFPNYSSELNVNALLLGDSALYLCASSLVTGQFYEQYFGPGTRLTVT.